The 8 T cell receptor beta chains reported below all come from one sample, sequenced in a study of blood T cell repertoires in COVID-19. Data came from immunoSEQ multiplex PCR; TCRdb stores just in-frame clones and leaves some out. This sample has about 230,000 clones, with over 70% found just once. Specimen: peripheral blood. Receptors were obtained from an elderly woman with acute or convalescent COVID-19.

The rearrangement links TRBV7-2 to TRBJ2-4; no clear D gene. This CDR3 has 13 amino acids. V was pared by 3 bases and J by 8 bases, with 11 bases between. Germline V gene lookup returns CDR1 SGHTA and CDR2 FQGNSA. The CDR3 protein is CASSFAGWDIQYF. CDR3 sequence (DNA): TGTGCCAGCAGCTTTGCCGGGTGGGACATTCAGTACTTC.

The V and J genes are TRBV10-3 and TRBJ2-1, with 10 bases identical to TRBD1. Trimming cost V 3 bases and J 4 bases; bases outside gene matches: 6. CDR1 and CDR2 from the germline V gene are ENHRY and SYGVKD. The length of the CDR3 is 16 residues. CDR3 nucleotides: TGTGCCATCAGTGACCCCCGGGACAGGGGATACAATGAGCAGTTCTTC. Translating it yields CAISDPRDRGYNEQFF.

The rearrangement joins TRBV18 to TRBJ1-3; D is perhaps TRBD1 (5 bases). V lost 1 base, J lost 0 bases, and 7 bases lay in between. CDR1 and CDR2 from the germline V gene are KGHSH and LQKENI. This CDR3 region has 15 residues. This CDR3 reads CASSPQGSSGNTIYF. CDR3 nucleotides: TGTGCCAGCTCACCACAGGGGTCCTCTGGAAACACCATATATTTT.

The chain combines TRBV4-1 with TRBJ1-1; D call uncertain. Germline V gives CDR1 MGHRA, CDR2 YSYEKL. Between the trimmed V and J ends, which lost 0 bases and 0 bases, there was a span of 14 bases. The CDR3 is made up of 17 amino acids. The CDR3 DNA sequence: TGCGCCAGCAGCCAAGATCAGAGGGATCACATGAACACTGAAGCTTTCTTT. Translating it yields CASSQDQRDHMNTEAFF.

This clone appeared a single time. V is TRBV12-5 and J is TRBJ2-1, with 10 bases aligning to TRBD2. CDR1 is LGHNT and CDR2 is FRNRAP in the germline V gene. V trimming: 7 bases; J trimming: 9 bases; junction bases outside the gene matches: 12. The CDR3 covers 15 residues. CDR3 coding DNA: TGTGCTAGTGCCACAGCGGGGGGGCCATTCGGTGAGCAGTTCTTC. Its translation: CASATAGGPFGEQFF. The complete variable domain, with remaining parts taken from reference TRBV12-5 and TRBJ2-1, reads DARVTQTPRHKVTEMGQEVTMRCQPILGHNTVFWYRQTMMQGLELLAYFRNRAPLDDSGMPKDRFSAEMPDATLATLKIQPSEPRDSAVYFCASATAGGPFGEQFFGPGTRLTVL.

V and J are TRBV27 and TRBJ1-6; 9 bases match TRBD1. This CDR3 is 20 amino acids long. CDR1 and CDR2 (germline): MNHEY, SMNVEV (reference sequence). The junction had 18 bases not matched to a gene; V was cut back by 5 bases and J by 4 bases. The CDR3 reads CASSRRPSGTGYTYNSPLHF. For the CDR3, the DNA is TGTGCCAGCAGTCGCCGACCGTCCGGGACAGGGTATACATATAATTCACCCCTCCACTTT.

This clone has only one observation. V is TRBV11-2 and J is TRBJ2-5; 15 nucleotides agree with TRBD2. The germline gives CDR1 SGHAT, CDR2 FQNNGV. CDR3 size: 18 residues. J lost 2 bases, V lost 5 bases, and 9 bases had no gene match. CDR3 nucleotide sequence: TGTGCCAGCAGCGCCAAGGGACTAGCGGGGGGTCTGCAAGAGACCCAGTACTTC. Translation: CASSAKGLAGGLQETQYF.

The V gene is TRBV3-1 (or the pseudogene TRBV3-2), the J gene TRBJ1-1; D is ambiguous. The CDR3 contains 14 residues. Germline V lookup: CDR1 LGHDT, CDR2 YNNKEL (reference sequence). Trimming left V 6 bases short and J 2 bases short, with 13 bases between. CDR3 loop: CASSRFDTNTEAFF. DNA of the CDR3: TGTGCCAGCAGTCGATTTGACACAAACACTGAAGCTTTCTTT.